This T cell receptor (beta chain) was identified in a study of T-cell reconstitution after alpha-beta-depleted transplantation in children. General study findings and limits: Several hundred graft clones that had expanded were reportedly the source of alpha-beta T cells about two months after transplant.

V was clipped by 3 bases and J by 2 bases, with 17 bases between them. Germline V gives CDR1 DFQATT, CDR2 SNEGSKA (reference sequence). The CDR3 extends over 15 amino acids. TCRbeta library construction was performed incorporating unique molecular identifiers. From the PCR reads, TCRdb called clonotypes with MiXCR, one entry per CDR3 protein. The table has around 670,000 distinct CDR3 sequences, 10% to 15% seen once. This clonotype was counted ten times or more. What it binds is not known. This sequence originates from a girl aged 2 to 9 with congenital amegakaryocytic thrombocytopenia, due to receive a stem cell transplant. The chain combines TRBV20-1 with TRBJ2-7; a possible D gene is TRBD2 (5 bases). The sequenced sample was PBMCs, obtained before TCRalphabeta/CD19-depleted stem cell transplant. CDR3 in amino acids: CSARLVRGSTYEQYF. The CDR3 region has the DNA TGCAGTGCTAGGTTGGTTCGGGGTTCAACCTACGAGCAGTACTTC.